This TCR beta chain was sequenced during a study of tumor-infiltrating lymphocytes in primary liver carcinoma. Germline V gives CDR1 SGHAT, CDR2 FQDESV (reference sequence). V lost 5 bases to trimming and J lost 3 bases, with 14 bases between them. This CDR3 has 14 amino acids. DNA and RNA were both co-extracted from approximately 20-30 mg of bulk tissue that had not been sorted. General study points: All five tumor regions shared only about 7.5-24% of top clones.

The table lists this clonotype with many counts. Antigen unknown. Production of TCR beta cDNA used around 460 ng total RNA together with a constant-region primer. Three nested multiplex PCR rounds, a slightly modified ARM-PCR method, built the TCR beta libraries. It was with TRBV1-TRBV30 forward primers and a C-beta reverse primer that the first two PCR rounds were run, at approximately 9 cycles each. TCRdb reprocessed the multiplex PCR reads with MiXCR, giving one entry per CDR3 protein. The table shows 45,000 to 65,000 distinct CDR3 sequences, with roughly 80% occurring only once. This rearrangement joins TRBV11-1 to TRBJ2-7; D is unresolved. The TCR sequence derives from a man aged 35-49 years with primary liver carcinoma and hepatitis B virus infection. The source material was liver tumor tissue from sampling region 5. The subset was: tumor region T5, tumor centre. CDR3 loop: CASSPGRRFYEQYF. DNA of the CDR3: TGTGCCAGCAGCCCTGGACGGCGATTCTACGAGCAGTACTTC.